These 23 T cell receptor beta chains were sequenced from one sample in a study of Graves' ophthalmopathy and Graves' hyperthyroidism. RNA transcripts were the source from which TCR beta CDR3 regions were amplified. In the first round, RT-PCR was carried out with HTBI primers, and a multiplex PCR formed the second round. TCRdb ran MiXCR on the multiplex PCR reads and lists one entry per CDR3 protein. This table has 680,000 or so distinct CDR3 sequences, 22% appearing once. The source material was peripheral blood. The receptors come from a woman aged 18-29 years with stable Graves' hyperthyroidism. Some clones in this sample may be carry-over from other donors' samples.

The table lists this clonotype with many counts. The J gene is TRBJ1-1, the V gene TRBV13; the D is unclear. Germline V gene lookup returns CDR1 PRHDT and CDR2 FYEKMQ (reference sequence). The CDR3 is 12 residues long. The V and J ends lost 2 bases and 6 bases respectively, with 7 bases between them. CDR3 in amino acids: CASSLRWAEAFF. The CDR3 DNA reads as TGTGCCAGCAGCTTAAGGTGGGCTGAAGCTTTCTTT.

This clonotype appeared once. The rearrangement joins TRBV28 to TRBJ1-1; D unclear. This CDR3 comprises 12 residues. The V gene lost 1 base and the J gene lost 10 bases, with 10 bases spanning the gap. Germline V gene sequence: CDR1 MDHEN, CDR2 SYDVKM. CDR3: CASSLFRQPAFF. CDR3 coding DNA: TGTGCCAGCAGTTTATTCCGTCAGCCAGCTTTCTTT.

The V call is TRBV19, the J call TRBJ2-7; no clear D. The V gene's germline CDR1 is LNHDA and CDR2 SQIVND (reference sequence). The CDR3 has 18 residues. Trimming pared 3 bases from V and 3 bases from J, leaving 24 bases between. This chain's CDR3 is CASSIDIGGRAPGYEQYF. CDR3 DNA: TGTGCCAGTAGTATCGATATCGGCGGCCGGGCCCCCGGCTACGAGCAGTACTTC.

This clonotype has a count of ten or more. The genes are TRBV6-5 and TRBJ2-5; 11 bases map to TRBD1. The CDR3 extends over 14 amino acids. Trimming took 2 bases from V and 6 from J; bases not matched to a gene: 2. The germline V gene has CDR1 MNHEY and CDR2 SVGAGI. CDR3 bases: TGTGCCAGCAGTTACACGGACAGGGGGCAGACCCAGTACTTC. As protein: CASSYTDRGQTQYF.

This clonotype was counted between two and nine times. This chain uses TRBV10-3 with TRBJ2-2, with 9 positions matching TRBD1. Trimming cost V 7 bases and J 4 bases; bases outside gene matches: 10. Germline CDR1 ENHRY, CDR2 SYGVKD. The CDR3 is 16 amino acids. The CDR3 nucleotides are TGTGCCATCACCGGATCAGACAGGGGGTCCACCGGGGAGCTGTTTTTT. Translating it yields CAITGSDRGSTGELFF.

With respect to this clonotype: Relative to the germline gene, one junction end is altered; a read error may explain this. Written as DNA, the CDR3 is TGTGCCATCAGCTTAGTACAGGGGGCGGATGGTGGCTACACCTTC. This encodes CAISLVQGADGGYTF. This chain links TRBV7-2 with TRBJ1-2; 9 nucleotides align to TRBD1. Germline values: CDR1 SGHTA, CDR2 FQGNSA. CDR3 length equals 15 residues.

The chain joins TRBV28 to TRBJ1-1; no definite D call. CDR3 length equals 14 residues. Trimming cost V 4 bases and J 0 bases, with 9 bases left between them. CDR1 and CDR2 (germline): MDHEN, SYDVKM. Here the CDR3 DNA reads TGTGCCAGCAGTTCGGCAGGAATGAACACTGAAGCTTTCTTT. Its translation is CASSSAGMNTEAFF.

The chain uses TRBV12-3 or TRBV12-4 and TRBJ1-2; 7 positions agree with TRBD1. CDR3 length: 16 residues. Germline trimming cut 3 bases from V and 8 bases from J; bases unmatched to any gene: 15. The CDR3 reads CASSFNPSAGGGGYTF. In nucleotides, the CDR3 is TGTGCCAGCAGTTTCAACCCTTCGGCAGGGGGTGGGGGCTACACCTTC.

This clonotype was counted at least ten times. The V call is TRBV12-3 or TRBV12-4, the J call TRBJ1-2, with D possibly matching TRBD1 (6 bases). Trimming stripped 4 bases from V and 4 bases from J, with 10 bases between. CDR3 length: 13 amino acids. The CDR3 DNA follows: TGTGCCAGCAGTTCATCGACAGGCTATGGCTACACCTTC. Amino acids: CASSSSTGYGYTF.

This clonotype has ten or more counts. The chain employs TRBV29-1 and TRBJ2-7; D is perhaps TRBD1 (5 bases). Germline V gene sequence: CDR1 SQVTM, CDR2 ANQGSEA. CDR3 length equals 13 residues. V lost 3 bases and J lost 5, with 14 bases in between. The CDR3 DNA sequence: TGCAGCGTTGAGGGTAAGGGGCCCCACGAGCAGTACTTC. Protein product: CSVEGKGPHEQYF.

There are many counts of this clonotype. The CDR3 spells CASSINRTGTQPQHF. The CDR3 bases are TGTGCCAGCAGCATAAACAGGACAGGGACTCAGCCCCAGCATTTT. This chain joins TRBV7-8 and TRBJ1-5, with 8 bases matching TRBD1. This CDR3 has 15 residues. The germline CDR1 and CDR2 sequences are SGHVS and FQNEAQ. V dropped 5 bases and J dropped 6; count of bases not matched to a gene: 9.

V and J are TRBV20-1 and TRBJ1-2; D remains ambiguous. Germline values: CDR1 DFQATT, CDR2 SNEGSKA (reference sequence). The V gene lost 5 bases and the J gene lost 11 bases, with 18 bases spanning the gap. CDR3 length equals 12 residues. The CDR3 DNA reads TGCAGTGCTTCGGCGACCTTCTCGCGATACACCTTC. Translation: CSASATFSRYTF.

This clonotype was seen at least ten times. The rearrangement links TRBV6-2 or TRBV6-3 to TRBJ1-1; no clear D. The ends were cut back, 2 bases at V and 0 bases at J, with 13 bases in the middle. Germline lookup yields CDR1 MNHEY and CDR2 SVGEGT. The CDR3 spans 16 residues. The CDR3: CASSYLSGGLNTEAFF. The CDR3 DNA sequence: TGTGCCAGCAGTTACCTCAGCGGAGGGTTGAACACTGAAGCTTTCTTT.

In its sample, this clonotype was seen many times. The chain uses TRBV5-6 and TRBJ1-5; D is uncertain. Trimming cost V 2 bases and J 4 bases, with 10 bases left between them. Per germline, CDR1 SGHDT and CDR2 YYEEEE. The CDR3 loop spans 14 amino acids. The CDR3 DNA follows: TGTGCCAGCAGCTTAAAAGGAAAGAATCAGCCCCAGCATTTT. The encoded protein is CASSLKGKNQPQHF.

There are many counts of this clonotype. Being one base from a much bigger clone, this may be a read error. The V gene is TRBV6-5, the J gene TRBJ2-7; D not resolved. From germline, CDR1 is MNHEY and CDR2 SVGAGI. The CDR3 is made up of 11 amino acids. The DNA for the CDR3 is TGTGCCAGCAGTCAGACCTACGTGCAGTACTTC. It encodes CASSQTYVQYF.

This clonotype was observed many times. The V gene is TRBV6-1, the J gene TRBJ1-2, with 11 bases that match TRBD1. Germline CDR1 is MNHNS and CDR2 is SASEGT. V was pared by 4 bases and J by 7 bases, with 5 bases of the junction left unmatched. The CDR3 contains 14 residues. The CDR3 bases are TGTGCCAGCAGTGGGGGACAGGGGGTCGGTGGCTACACCTTC. This translates into CASSGGQGVGGYTF.

This rearrangement joins TRBV20-1 to TRBJ1-1; no clear D gene. Per germline, CDR1 DFQATT and CDR2 SNEGSKA (reference sequence). The CDR3 runs 11 residues. V was clipped by 7 bases and J by 3 bases, with 9 bases between them. DNA of the CDR3: TGCAGTGTCCTGAAATACACTGAAGCTTTCTTT. It translates to CSVLKYTEAFF.

This clonotype has a handful of counts. The chain links TRBV11-2 to TRBJ2-7, with 10 bases fitting TRBD2. The CDR3 sequence is 16 residues long. The J segment lost 3 bases and the V segment lost 0 bases, leaving 5 bases of the junction unmatched. Germline lookup yields CDR1 SGHAT and CDR2 FQNNGV. The CDR3 reads CASSLDGTSGDYEQYF. The CDR3 region has the DNA TGTGCCAGCAGCTTAGATGGAACTAGCGGGGACTACGAGCAGTACTTC.

This clonotype was seen many times. The V gene is TRBV6-1, the J gene TRBJ2-5; 12 positions match TRBD1. The CDR3 totals 15 residues. J gave up 5 bases and V 4 bases, and 5 bases lay outside the gene matches. The germline V gene has CDR1 MNHNS and CDR2 SASEGT. Written as DNA, the CDR3 is TGTGCCAGCAGTGGGGACAGGGGGCGCGTGGAGACCCAGTACTTC. Its protein product is CASSGDRGRVETQYF.

Many counts were recorded for this clonotype. The rearrangement joins TRBV20-1 to TRBJ2-7; 7 bases are shared with TRBD1. The V and J ends lost 6 bases and 4 bases, in that order; junction bases with no gene match: 6. The germline V gene encodes CDR1 DFQATT and CDR2 SNEGSKA (reference sequence). This CDR3 is 12 amino acids long. The CDR3, as DNA: TGCAGTGCCCAGGGGGAGACGTACGAGCAGTACTTC. Translating it yields CSAQGETYEQYF.

This clonotype was detected many times. This chain uses TRBV5-1 with TRBJ1-6, with no clear D. With 0 bases removed from V and 7 bases from J, the gap between germline ends came to 8 bases. The CDR3 runs to 14 residues. The germline V gene has CDR1 SGHRS and CDR2 YFSETQ. The DNA for the CDR3 is TGCGCCAGCAGCTTGGGGACGCAGAATTCACCCCTCCACTTT. It encodes CASSLGTQNSPLHF.

This clonotype was found many times. The rearrangement joins TRBV20-1 to TRBJ2-7, with 14 bases identical to TRBD2. The CDR3 totals 20 residues. Germline V gene sequence: CDR1 DFQATT, CDR2 SNEGSKA (reference sequence). Losses at the gene ends were 3 bases for V and 7 bases for J; bases not matched to a gene: 23. The CDR3 sequence is CSARKKGLAGVGLSFWEQYF. The CDR3 nucleotides read TGCAGTGCTAGGAAGAAGGGACTAGCGGGAGTAGGTCTCTCCTTTTGGGAGCAGTACTTC.

In its sample, this clonotype was seen once. Given a much more abundant clone one base away, this may be a read error. J is TRBJ1-1 and V is TRBV6-5; D possibly corresponds to TRBD1 (5 bases). Germline V gene lookup returns CDR1 MNHEY and CDR2 SVGAGI. The CDR3 length is 15 residues. The CDR3 here is CASSYDRGGNTEACF. The CDR3 DNA follows: TGTGCCAGCAGTTACGACCGGGGCGGAAACACTGAAGCTTGCTTT.